This is a list of T cell receptor delta chains from one sample in a study of human gamma delta and Vdelta1 T cells. TCRdb re-called the PCR reads through CATT. Here the sample spans 13,000 or so delta-chain clones, almost 50% being singletons. For these receptors, no antigen is known. The specimen sequenced was Vdelta1 gamma-delta T cells from blood grown in culture (DOT cells). These receptors all come from a human donor in good health. CDR3s include the opening cysteine and the closing phenylalanine or tryptophan. Each record gives: V gene, clone size, D gene, J gene, CDR3 DNA, CDR3 protein. D genes are given only for firm matches. Size is omitted from some rows. Given values are once, few, many or a class for expanded clones.

v_call: TRDV1
clone_size: few
d_call: TRDD3
j_call: TRDJ1
cdr3_nt: TGTGCTCTTGGGGAGTTCCACTCAAATGGGATACCGCATCACACCGATAAACTCATCTTT
cdr3_aa: CALGEFHSNGIPHHTDKLIF

v_call: TRDV1
clone_size: NA
d_call: NA
j_call: TRDJ1
cdr3_nt: TGTGCTCTTGGGGAACTGGATCGCCTTTTACGGGTTGGGGGCGTAAACACCGATAAACTCATCTTT
cdr3_aa: CALGELDRLLRVGGVNTDKLIF

v_call: TRDV1
clone_size: NA
d_call: TRDD3
j_call: TRDJ1
cdr3_nt: TGTGCTCTTGGGGGTTTCGGAGGGACTGGGGACCGAATAACCGATAAACTCATCTTT
cdr3_aa: CALGGFGGTGDRITDKLIF

v_call: TRDV1
clone_size: NA
d_call: TRDD3
j_call: TRDJ1
cdr3_nt: TGTGCTCTTTTAGGCCTGGCACGGGGGATACTTACCGATAAACTCATCTTT
cdr3_aa: CALLGLARGILTDKLIF

v_call: TRDV1
clone_size: NA
d_call: NA
j_call: TRDJ1
cdr3_nt: TGTGCTCTTGGGGAAAATCCCCCCTTCGAATACGCGAGGGTCGTACTCATCTTT
cdr3_aa: CALGENPPFEYARVVLIF

v_call: TRDV1
clone_size: NA
d_call: TRDD3
j_call: TRDJ1
cdr3_nt: TGTGCTCTTCGCACTTCCTATCGGAGAATAGGCGCTGGGGGATCCACAACTTACACCGATAAACTCATCTTT
cdr3_aa: CALRTSYRRIGAGGSTTYTDKLIF

v_call: TRDV1
clone_size: NA
d_call: NA
j_call: TRDJ1
cdr3_nt: TGTGCTCTTGGGGAAGGCCGTCTCACCATATTATACACCGATAAACTCATCTTT
cdr3_aa: CALGEGRLTILYTDKLIF

v_call: TRDV1
clone_size: NA
d_call: NA
j_call: TRDJ2
cdr3_nt: TGTGCTCTTGGGGAAAAGTCCTACTTCCAGAGAGGGCGATTACCTTTGACAGCACAACTCTTCTTT
cdr3_aa: CALGEKSYFQRGRLPLTAQLFF

v_call: TRDV1
clone_size: NA
d_call: TRDD3
j_call: TRDJ1
cdr3_nt: TGTGCTCTTGGGAACCTGGGACCGTTACTGGGGGTCGTCAAAAACACCGATAAACTCATCTTT
cdr3_aa: CALGNLGPLLGVVKNTDKLIF

v_call: TRDV1
clone_size: NA
d_call: TRDD3
j_call: TRDJ1
cdr3_nt: TGTGCTCTTGGGGAACTCCGGGGGATCCAATACACCGATAAACTCATCTTT
cdr3_aa: CALGELRGIQYTDKLIF

v_call: TRDV1
clone_size: NA
d_call: TRDD3
j_call: TRDJ1
cdr3_nt: TGTGCTCTTGGGGAACTCCCCTCTTCAACCTGGGGGATACCCCCCTCGTACACCGATAAACTCATCTTT
cdr3_aa: CALGELPSSTWGIPPSYTDKLIF

v_call: TRDV1
clone_size: NA
d_call: NA
j_call: TRDJ1
cdr3_nt: TGTGCTCTTGGGGAGAGCCTCCCCCGGGACCACGGGACCGATAAACTCATCTTT
cdr3_aa: CALGESLPRDHGTDKLIF

v_call: TRDV1
clone_size: NA
d_call: TRDD3
j_call: TRDJ1
cdr3_nt: TGTGCTCTTGGGGAACTTCTTCCGAGGTGGGGGATACAACGAGACGATAAACTCATCTTT
cdr3_aa: CALGELLPRWGIQRDDKLIF

v_call: TRDV1
clone_size: NA
d_call: TRDD2
j_call: TRDJ1
cdr3_nt: TGTGCTCTTGGGGAACACCAGCCTTCCTACGTTACTGTCAGCACCCGGTACACCGATAAACTCATCTTT
cdr3_aa: CALGEHQPSYVTVSTRYTDKLIF

v_call: TRDV1
clone_size: NA
d_call: TRDD3
j_call: TRDJ1
cdr3_nt: TGTGCTCTTGGGAAAGGGCCCCTACGGCACCGTACTGGGGGCGAATACACCGATAAACTCATCTTT
cdr3_aa: CALGKGPLRHRTGGEYTDKLIF

v_call: TRDV1
clone_size: once
d_call: TRDD3
j_call: TRDJ1
cdr3_nt: TGTGCTCTTGGGGAGATACCAGTGGGGGACCCCAGACAAGGGCGGGTTAAACTCATCTTT
cdr3_aa: CALGEIPVGDPRQGRVKLIF

v_call: TRDV1
clone_size: once
d_call: NA
j_call: TRDJ1
cdr3_nt: TGTGCTCTTGGGGCCCGAGGAAAGCTCACCGATAAACTCATCTTT
cdr3_aa: CALGARGKLTDKLIF

v_call: TRDV1
clone_size: few
d_call: NA
j_call: TRDJ1
cdr3_nt: TGTGCTCTTGGGGAACCGCTCGGGGCCTTAGAGTACGATAAACTCATCTTT
cdr3_aa: CALGEPLGALEYDKLIF

v_call: TRDV1
clone_size: few
d_call: NA
j_call: TRDJ2
cdr3_nt: TGTGCTCTTGGGGAACAAGTGGAGCTTCCTACTCTCTGGCCACTGGGGATCCCAGAGAGTTTGACAGCACAACTCTTCTTT
cdr3_aa: CALGEQVELPTLWPLGIPESLTAQLFF

v_call: TRDV1
clone_size: NA
d_call: NA
j_call: TRDJ1
cdr3_nt: TGTGCTCTTGGGGAATTTCAGAGGGCTAATAACATTCCTTACTGGGCTAAACTCATCTTT
cdr3_aa: CALGEFQRANNIPYWAKLIF

v_call: TRDV1
clone_size: NA
d_call: NA
j_call: TRDJ1
cdr3_nt: TGTGCTCTTGGGGAACTTCCTTCCTACCGGCTGGGGGATACCGATAAACTCATCTTT
cdr3_aa: CALGELPSYRLGDTDKLIF

v_call: TRDV1
clone_size: NA
d_call: NA
j_call: TRDJ1
cdr3_nt: TGTGCTCTTGGGGCCCCAATCAGGAATTCCTACCCGACTGGGGTCACCGATAAACTCATCTTT
cdr3_aa: CALGAPIRNSYPTGVTDKLIF

v_call: TRDV1
clone_size: NA
d_call: TRDD2
j_call: TRDJ1
cdr3_nt: TGTGCTCTTGGGGATCTCACCCTTCCTAGCCGAAGGTCATACACCGATAAACTCATCTTT
cdr3_aa: CALGDLTLPSRRSYTDKLIF

v_call: TRDV1
clone_size: NA
d_call: TRDD3
j_call: TRDJ1
cdr3_nt: TGTGCTCTTGGGGAACTTAATTACACTTACTGGGGTCCCCCCGAGTACACCGATAAACTCATCTTT
cdr3_aa: CALGELNYTYWGPPEYTDKLIF

v_call: TRDV1
clone_size: few
d_call: NA
j_call: TRDJ1
cdr3_nt: TGTGCTCTTGGGGCGGCCTTCCCCATAGTAGGTGCGACCGATAAACTCATCTTT
cdr3_aa: CALGAAFPIVGATDKLIF

v_call: TRDV1
clone_size: few
d_call: TRDD3
j_call: TRDJ1
cdr3_nt: TGTGCTCTGTTCTGTCCCCATCCTGGTCTGGGGGATACTGCTGTGATTGGGTCCGATAAACTCATCTTT
cdr3_aa: CALFCPHPGLGDTAVIGSDKLIF

v_call: TRDV1
clone_size: few
d_call: TRDD2
j_call: TRDJ4
cdr3_nt: TGTGCTCTTGGGGACGGTTTCCTACGTCAAGGTAGGGGAACCAGACCCCTGATCTTT
cdr3_aa: CALGDGFLRQGRGTRPLIF

v_call: TRDV1
clone_size: NA
d_call: NA
j_call: TRDJ1
cdr3_nt: TGTGCTCTTGGGGAAGGTACGACGCGGGGAGGGTACACCGATAAACTCATCTTT
cdr3_aa: CALGEGTTRGGYTDKLIF

v_call: TRDV1
clone_size: few
d_call: TRDD3
j_call: TRDJ1
cdr3_nt: TGTGCTCTTGGGAACCCACCCTCCCACGACTACTGGGGGATAGAGGAGGGCGATAAACTCATCTTT
cdr3_aa: CALGNPPSHDYWGIEEGDKLIF

v_call: TRDV1
clone_size: NA
d_call: TRDD3
j_call: TRDJ1
cdr3_nt: TGTGCTCTTGGAGGACTGGGGGATACGTACTACACCGATAAACTCATCTTT
cdr3_aa: CALGGLGDTYYTDKLIF

v_call: TRDV1
clone_size: NA
d_call: TRDD3
j_call: TRDJ1
cdr3_nt: TGTGCTCTTGGGGAACTAGGGCCCTTGACTGGGGGATCGGAACACTATAAACTCATCTTT
cdr3_aa: CALGELGPLTGGSEHYKLIF

v_call: TRDV1
clone_size: NA
d_call: NA
j_call: TRDJ1
cdr3_nt: TGTGCTCTTGGGGTTGGAGGACGGGTAACCGATAAACTCATCTTT
cdr3_aa: CALGVGGRVTDKLIF